The 17 T cell receptor beta chains below all came from one sample that was sequenced in a study of T cell repertoires in cytomegalovirus infection. TCRdb reprocessed the reads via MiXCR and lists one record per CDR3 protein. The data show hundreds of thousands of distinct CDR3 sequences, around 24% seen once. Sequenced: CD8+ T cells from PBMCs. All receptors come from a human donor in good health (CMV status not recorded). Some clones in this sample may be carry-over from other donors' samples.

As concerns this clonotype: At one boundary the junction diverges from the germline segment, which might be a read error. CDR3 in DNA: TGTGCTAGCAGCGCACAGGGCGGCTCAGATACGCAGTATTTT. It is translated as CASSAQGGSDTQYF. The chain employs TRBV7-6 and TRBJ2-3, with D perhaps TRBD1 (6 bases). CDR1 is SGHVS, CDR2 FNYEAQ, per germline. This CDR3 region has 14 residues.

The J gene is TRBJ2-7, the V gene TRBV7-9, with D perhaps TRBD1 or TRBD2 (6 bases each). The CDR3 sequence is 15 residues long. Germline-derived CDR1 and CDR2 are SEHNR and FQNEAQ (reference sequence). V was pared by 5 bases and J by 3 bases, with 17 bases between. The CDR3 is CASSLPGGTHYEQYF. CDR3 coding DNA: TGTGCCAGCAGCCTACCCGGGGGCACTCACTACGAGCAGTACTTC. Drawing the rest from reference TRBV7-9 and TRBJ2-7, the complete variable domain is DTGVSQNPRHKITKRGQNVTFRCDPISEHNRLYWYRQTLGQGPEFLTYFQNEAQLEKSRLLSDRFSAERPKGSFSTLEIQRTEQGDSAMYLCASSLPGGTHYEQYFGPGTRLTVT.

The V and J genes are TRBV6-5 and TRBJ1-1; the D is unclear. Germline CDR1 reads MNHEY; CDR2 reads SVGAGI. The CDR3 runs 15 residues. Trimming left V 5 bases short and J 7 bases short, with 20 bases between. The DNA for the CDR3 is TGTGCCAGCAGTGCCCTGAGGGTCGACAACCTTGAAGCTTTCTTT. It codes for CASSALRVDNLEAFF.

A word on this clonotype: This sequence may be a read error, since a much larger clone differs from it by one base. CDR3 sequence (DNA): TGTGCCAGCAGCCCCCAGGAGCTGTTCTTC. Encoded protein: CASSPQELFF. The chain employs TRBV7-6 and TRBJ2-1; D not certain. Germline CDR1 SGHVS, CDR2 FNYEAQ. The CDR3 is made up of 10 amino acids.

The V call is TRBV7-9, the J call TRBJ1-6; no reliable D call. The CDR3 extends over 16 amino acids. V lost 3 bases, J lost 10 bases, and 19 bases lay in between. Germline CDR1 and CDR2: SEHNR and FQNEAQ (reference sequence). For the CDR3, the DNA is TGTGCCAGCAGCTTGGCGCAGACATTTGATTACTCACCCCTCCACTTT. Amino acid sequence: CASSLAQTFDYSPLHF.

This clonotype was recorded many times. V and J are TRBV7-9 and TRBJ2-2, with D tentatively TRBD2 (5 bases). Germline values: CDR1 SEHNR, CDR2 FQNEAQ (reference sequence). CDR3 length equals 15 residues. This CDR3 is CASRDSYANTGELFF. CDR3 nucleotides: TGTGCTTCACGGGATTCCTACGCGAACACCGGGGAGCTGTTTTTT.

The CDR3 bases are TGCGCCAGCAGCCTATACTTGGGAGGTGAGCAGTTCTTC. Translation gives CASSLYLGGEQFF. The chain has TRBV5-1 and TRBJ2-1, with D tentatively TRBD2 (6 bases). CDR3 length equals 13 residues. The V end was cut by 4 bases, the J end by 9 bases, with 14 bases between. Germline assignment: CDR1 SGHRS and CDR2 YFSETQ. Drawing the rest from reference TRBV5-1 and TRBJ2-1, the complete variable domain is KAGVTQTPRYLIKTRGQQVTLSCSPISGHRSVSWYQQTPGQGLQFLFEYFSETQRNKGNFPGRFSGRQFSNSRSEMNVSTLELGDSALYLCASSLYLGGEQFFGPGTRLTVL.

This clonotype was seen a few times. V usage is TRBV7-6 and J usage is TRBJ1-2; no clear D gene. The CDR3 is made up of 17 amino acids. V lost 2 bases and J lost 6, with 22 bases in between. The germline gives CDR1 SGHVS, CDR2 FNYEAQ. CDR3 region: CASSLSRIGRASDGYTF. The CDR3, as DNA: TGTGCCAGCAGCTTATCGAGAATCGGACGCGCCTCCGATGGCTACACCTTC.

This clonotype was observed a handful of times. The rearrangement joins TRBV20-1 to TRBJ1-1; no firm D call. Trimming took off 3 bases at V and 7 bases at J, with 12 bases between the two ends. CDR3 length: 12 residues. CDR1 is DFQATT and CDR2 is SNEGSKA in the germline V gene (reference sequence). Written as DNA, the CDR3 is TGCAGTGCTAGGGCCCGGGCAGGTGAAGCTTTCTTT. This gives the protein CSARARAGEAFF.

Only a few counts were recorded for this clonotype. The V gene is TRBV29-1, the J gene TRBJ1-2; D not certain. The CDR3 is 11 amino acids. The V gene's germline CDR1 is SQVTM and CDR2 ANQGSEA. V was trimmed by 4 bases and J by 8 bases, leaving 11 bases between them. The CDR3, as DNA: TGCAGCGTTGCCCTTTTTAGCGGCTACACCTTC. Amino acids: CSVALFSGYTF.

This clonotype was recorded at least ten times. The chain employs TRBV7-2 and TRBJ1-5, with a possible D match to TRBD1 (6 bases). Germline CDR1 SGHTA, CDR2 FQGNSA. The CDR3 is 14 amino acids. Trimming removed 5 bases at V and 4 bases at J, with 12 bases between. CDR3 in DNA: TGTGCCAGCAGCCGTGAAACAGGGAATCAGCCCCAGCATTTT. Translation gives CASSRETGNQPQHF.

V gene TRBV5-1 combines with J gene TRBJ2-7; possible D gene TRBD1, 5 bases. Germline V gene sequence: CDR1 SGHRS, CDR2 YFSETQ. The V end was cut by 2 bases, the J end by 9 bases, with 18 bases between. There are 14 residues in the CDR3. The CDR3 DNA follows: TGCGCCAGCAGCTTAGCGACAGAAGGGCTTGGGCAGTACGTC. It yields the protein CASSLATEGLGQYV.

V is TRBV28 and J is TRBJ2-1, with D unresolved. The CDR3 runs to 11 residues. Germline lookup yields CDR1 MDHEN and CDR2 SYDVKM. Between the trimmed V and J ends, which lost 6 bases and 6 bases, there was a span of 6 bases. The DNA for the CDR3 is TGTGCCAGCAGATGGAGCAATGAGCAGTTCTTC. It encodes CASRWSNEQFF.

The J gene is TRBJ2-5, the V gene TRBV4-1, with D uncertain. CDR1 and CDR2 (germline): MGHRA, YSYEKL. This CDR3 region has 15 residues. V lost 1 base and J lost 2, with 11 bases in between. The CDR3 sequence is CASSQVGSDQETQYF. The CDR3 region has the DNA TGCGCCAGCAGCCAAGTAGGATCCGATCAAGAGACCCAGTACTTC.

The chain recombines TRBV6-2 or TRBV6-3 with TRBJ2-1; D is unresolved. Trimming stripped 0 bases from V and 10 bases from J, with 7 bases between. The CDR3 spans 12 residues. Germline V gene lookup returns CDR1 MNHEY and CDR2 SVGEGT. CDR3 sequence: CASSYSLEEQFF. CDR3 in DNA: TGTGCCAGCAGTTACTCGTTAGAAGAGCAGTTCTTC.

The chain is built from TRBV7-4 and TRBJ1-6; 9 bases fit TRBD1. This CDR3 has 16 residues. The germline CDR1 and CDR2 sequences are SGHVT and SQSDAQ. J was trimmed by 7 bases and V by 1 base; bases with no gene match: 5. In DNA, the CDR3 is TGTGCCAGCAGCTTAGTCGGGACAGGGAAAAATTCACCCCTCCACTTT. It encodes CASSLVGTGKNSPLHF.

The V call is TRBV3-1, the J call TRBJ2-1; D is possibly TRBD1 (6 bases). From germline, CDR1 is LGHDT and CDR2 YNNKEL (reference sequence). With 0 bases removed from V and 4 bases from J, the gap between germline ends came to 13 bases. The CDR3 consists of 16 residues. CDR3 sequence: CASSQDRGNAYNEQFF. Written as DNA, the CDR3 is TGTGCCAGCAGCCAAGACAGGGGAAACGCATACAATGAGCAGTTCTTC.